The next 22 T cell receptor beta chains were all read from a single sample in a study of shared clonotypes between healthy human individuals. Sequencing was performed with immunoSEQ multiplex PCR; in TCRdb, only in-frame clones are kept and a portion is missing. The data contain some 2.3 million clones, 85% to 95% of them singletons. Sequencing used naive CD4+ T cells from PBMCs. Subset indicated: CD45RA+ positively selected. The receptors here all came from a man aged 18 to 29 in good health. Some clones in this sample may be carry-over from other donors' samples.

The chain joins TRBV9 to TRBJ2-1; D might be TRBD1 (6 bases). Germline V CDR1 and CDR2: SGDLS, YYNGEE. Deletions cut 0 bases from V and 6 bases from J, with 10 bases between. The CDR3 is made up of 14 amino acids. The CDR3 coding sequence is TGTGCCAGCAGCGTAGTCCAGGGGTTCAATGAGCAGTTCTTC. The encoded protein is CASSVVQGFNEQFF. The full variable domain, with the rest looked up from reference TRBV9 and TRBJ2-1, is DSGVTQTPKHLITATGQRVTLRCSPRSGDLSVYWYQQSLDQGLQFLIQYYNGEERAKGNILERFSAQQFPDLHSELNLSSLELGDSALYFCASSVVQGFNEQFFGPGTRLTVL.

The gene calls are TRBV6-6 and TRBJ1-5, with D unresolved. CDR1 MNHNY and CDR2 SVGAGI come from the germline V gene (reference sequence). The CDR3 spans 12 residues. The V gene lost 5 bases and the J gene lost 11 bases, with 13 bases spanning the gap. The CDR3 is CASSPTATAQHF. The CDR3, as DNA: TGTGCCAGCAGTCCCACAGCGACGGCCCAGCATTTT.

The chain is built from TRBV13 and TRBJ2-2, with D perhaps matching TRBD1 (6 bases). Germline V CDR1 and CDR2: PRHDT, FYEKMQ (reference sequence). The CDR3 sequence is 16 residues long. Trimming pared 2 bases from V and 6 bases from J, leaving 16 bases between. The CDR3: CASSLKLGAGAGELFF. The CDR3 nucleotides are TGTGCCAGCAGCTTAAAATTGGGGGCAGGCGCCGGGGAGCTGTTTTTT.

The rearrangement links TRBV27 to TRBJ1-2, with TRBD1 matching over 9 bases. The CDR3 covers 13 residues. Per the germline V gene, CDR1 is MNHEY and CDR2 is SMNVEV (reference sequence). Trimming took 6 bases from V and 5 from J; bases not matched to a gene: 4. The CDR3 spells CASRMTGGYGYTF. In DNA, the CDR3 is TGTGCCAGCAGAATGACAGGGGGTTATGGCTACACCTTC.

The chain is built from TRBV9 and TRBJ2-2; 9 nucleotides line up with TRBD2. The CDR3 length is 15 residues. Germline CDR1 reads SGDLS; CDR2 reads YYNGEE. Germline trimming cut 3 bases from V and 5 bases from J; bases unmatched to any gene: 5. The CDR3, as DNA: TGTGCCAGCAGCGCCGGACTAGCGTTAACCGGGGAGCTGTTTTTT. Amino acids: CASSAGLALTGELFF.

This chain uses TRBV6-4 with TRBJ2-1; 10 bases are shared with TRBD2. J lost 9 bases, V lost 0 bases, and 5 bases had no gene match. This CDR3 has 15 amino acids. Per germline, CDR1 MRHNA and CDR2 SNTAGT. CDR3 protein: CASSDSSGRAAEQFF. Here the CDR3 DNA reads TGTGCCAGCAGTGACTCCAGCGGGAGGGCCGCTGAGCAGTTCTTC.

The rearrangement joins TRBV7-2 to TRBJ1-3, with no clear D. Germline CDR1 is SGHTA and CDR2 is FQGNSA. The CDR3 has 15 amino acids. Deletions cut 6 bases from V and 0 bases from J, with 12 bases between. This CDR3 reads CASRFNLLSGNTIYF. In DNA form, the CDR3 reads TGTGCCAGCAGATTTAACCTCCTCTCTGGAAACACCATATATTTT.

The chain joins TRBV11-3 to TRBJ2-1; D is undetermined. With 1 base removed from V and 6 bases from J, the gap between germline ends came to 4 bases. The CDR3 extends over 12 amino acids. Looked up from germline, CDR1 is SGHNT and CDR2 is YENEEA. CDR3 in amino acids: CASSLVPNEQFF. The DNA of the CDR3 is TGTGCCAGCAGCTTAGTTCCCAATGAGCAGTTCTTC.

The rearrangement links TRBV4-1 to TRBJ1-2, with 7 bases aligning to TRBD1. The V gene end was trimmed by 0 bases and the J gene end by 2 bases; junction bases not matched to a gene: 9. CDR3 length: 17 amino acids. The germline V gene encodes CDR1 MGHRA and CDR2 YSYEKL. The CDR3 sequence is CASSQEALTGLNYGYTF. Written as DNA, the CDR3 is TGCGCCAGCAGCCAAGAGGCTCTGACAGGGCTAAACTATGGCTACACCTTC.

The rearrangement uses TRBV4-2 and TRBJ2-7; 8 bases are a match to TRBD2. The V gene end was trimmed by 0 bases and the J gene end by 4 bases; junction bases not matched to a gene: 11. The CDR3 is made up of 17 amino acids. The germline V gene has CDR1 LGHNA and CDR2 YNFKEQ. This CDR3 is CASSQEPSGTRTYEQYF. The CDR3 nucleotides are TGTGCCAGCAGCCAAGAGCCCTCCGGGACTAGAACTTACGAGCAGTACTTC.

The J gene is TRBJ2-7, the V gene TRBV6-5; the D is unclear. V gave up 4 bases and J gave up 4 bases, with 14 bases separating them. The CDR3 contains 14 residues. CDR1 is MNHEY, CDR2 SVGAGI, per germline. For the CDR3, the DNA is TGTGCCAGCAGTTTGATGGGTCCCCAGTACGAGCAGTACTTC. Protein: CASSLMGPQYEQYF.

This clone is a singleton in its sample. The rearrangement uses TRBV30 and TRBJ2-4; 7 bases map to TRBD1. Germline V lookup: CDR1 GTSNPN, CDR2 SVGIG (reference sequence). V lost 3 bases to trimming and J lost 0 bases; unmatched junction nucleotides: 8. This CDR3 comprises 16 residues. In DNA form, the CDR3 reads TGTGCCTGGAGGGCCCGGGACAGAATAGCCAAAAACATTCAGTACTTC. Its translation is CAWRARDRIAKNIQYF.

The chain links TRBV11-1 to TRBJ2-1, with 7 bases identical to TRBD2. The CDR3 runs to 15 residues. Germline CDR1 and CDR2: SGHAT and FQDESV (reference sequence). Trimming at V came to 5 bases and at J to 6 bases, leaving 10 bases not matched to a gene. The chain's CDR3 is CASSPSREWVNEQFF. The CDR3 DNA reads as TGTGCCAGCAGCCCTTCGCGGGAGTGGGTCAATGAGCAGTTCTTC.

V and J are TRBV19 and TRBJ2-1, with 7 bases matching TRBD1. The ends lost 5 bases at V and 9 bases at J; junction bases unmatched: 28. Germline CDR1 reads LNHDA; CDR2 reads SQIVND (reference sequence). This CDR3 has 20 amino acids. CDR3 sequence reads: CASSPPRQGSTSGSGGEQFF. CDR3 bases: TGTGCCAGTAGTCCTCCGAGACAGGGAAGTACCAGCGGCAGTGGGGGTGAGCAGTTCTTC.

As regards this clone: The sample has other DNA sequences that encode this CDR3 too. The V and J genes are TRBV15 and TRBJ2-1, with D uncertain. This CDR3 has 14 residues. V dropped 0 bases and J dropped 2 bases, with 5 bases sitting between them. The germline gives CDR1 LNHNV, CDR2 YYDKDF (reference sequence). CDR3 coding DNA: TGTGCCACCAGCAGAGATGGGACCTACAATGAGCAGTTCTTC. This sequence encodes CATSRDGTYNEQFF.

The V gene is TRBV28, the J gene TRBJ2-3; 14 bases map to TRBD2. Germline V gene sequence: CDR1 MDHEN, CDR2 SYDVKM. This CDR3 is built from 17 residues. The J segment lost 5 bases and the V segment lost 4 bases, leaving 8 bases of the junction unmatched. The CDR3 coding sequence is TGTGCCAGCAGTTCGGTACCCGGGACTAGCGGGAGAGATACGCAGTATTTT. As protein: CASSSVPGTSGRDTQYF.

This chain uses TRBV9 with TRBJ2-2, with TRBD1 matching 7 bases. Germline V gene data show CDR1 as SGDLS and CDR2 as YYNGEE. V trimming: 3 bases; J trimming: 1 base; junction bases outside the gene matches: 3. This CDR3 comprises 15 residues. For the CDR3, the DNA is TGTGCCAGCAGCGCTAGGACAGGGAACACCGGGGAGCTGTTTTTT. Translating gives CASSARTGNTGELFF.

The rearrangement uses TRBV7-2 and TRBJ1-2; maybe TRBD1 (5 bases). Germline CDR1 is SGHTA and CDR2 is FQGNSA. Trimming took 0 bases from V and 0 from J, leaving 14 bases between them. This CDR3 is 17 amino acids long. CDR3 DNA sequence: TGTGCCAGCAGCTTAGCCCCCCAGAGGGGTGCTAACTATGGCTACACCTTC. It is translated as CASSLAPQRGANYGYTF.

The gene calls are TRBV7-6 and TRBJ2-1, with 10 bases identical to TRBD2. Unmatched junction bases numbered 7, after V lost 2 bases and J lost 9 bases. The CDR3 loop spans 15 amino acids. Germline assignment: CDR1 SGHVS and CDR2 FNYEAQ. CDR3 in amino acids: CASSLQLAGSGEQFF. The CDR3 region has the DNA TGTGCCAGCAGCTTACAACTAGCGGGAAGCGGTGAGCAGTTCTTC.

V and J are TRBV28 and TRBJ2-2, with D possibly TRBD2 on 5 matching bases. This CDR3 region has 14 residues. Germline V gene sequence: CDR1 MDHEN, CDR2 SYDVKM. The germline V and J ends were trimmed by 6 bases and 6 bases, with 14 bases remaining between them. The CDR3 coding sequence is TGTGCCAGCAGATTCACCGGGAATTCCGGGGAGCTGTTTTTT. It encodes CASRFTGNSGELFF.

Of note for this clone: Other DNA sequences in this sample translate to the same CDR3. The V and J genes are TRBV14 and TRBJ1-2; D ambiguous. CDR3 length: 13 residues. Germline CDR1 is SGHDN and CDR2 is FVKESK. V was cut by 0 bases and J by 2 bases, with 4 bases left in between. The CDR3 DNA reads TGTGCCAGCAGCCAAGATAGGAACTATGGCTACACCTTC. Its protein is CASSQDRNYGYTF.

This chain uses TRBV29-1 with TRBJ2-1; D is perhaps TRBD1 (5 bases). Germline V gives CDR1 SQVTM, CDR2 ANQGSEA. This CDR3 has 13 amino acids. The ends were cut back, 6 bases at V and 0 bases at J, with 9 bases in the middle. The DNA of the CDR3 is TGCAGCGTGCAAAGGGGCTCCTACAATGAGCAGTTCTTC. It yields the protein CSVQRGSYNEQFF.